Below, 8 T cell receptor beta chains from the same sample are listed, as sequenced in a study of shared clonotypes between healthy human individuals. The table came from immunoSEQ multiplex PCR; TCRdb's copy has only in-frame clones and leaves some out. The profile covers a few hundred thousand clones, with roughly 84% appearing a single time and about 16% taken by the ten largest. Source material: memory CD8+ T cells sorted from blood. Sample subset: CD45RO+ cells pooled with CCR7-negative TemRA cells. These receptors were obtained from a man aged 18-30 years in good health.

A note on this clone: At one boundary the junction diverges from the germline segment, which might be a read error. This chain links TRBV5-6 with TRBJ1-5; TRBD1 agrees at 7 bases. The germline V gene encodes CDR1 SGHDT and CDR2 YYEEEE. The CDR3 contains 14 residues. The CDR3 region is CASSLGPGGQPQHF. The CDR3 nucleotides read TGTGCCAGCAGTTTGGGGCCAGGGGGTCAGCCCCAGCATTTT.

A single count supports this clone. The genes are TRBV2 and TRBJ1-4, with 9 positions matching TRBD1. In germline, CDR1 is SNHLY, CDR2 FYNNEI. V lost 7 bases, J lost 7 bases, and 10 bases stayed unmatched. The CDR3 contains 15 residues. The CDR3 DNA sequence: TGTGCCAGCACCTTCCCGGGGACAGGGCTTGAAAAACTGTTTTTT. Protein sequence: CASTFPGTGLEKLFF.

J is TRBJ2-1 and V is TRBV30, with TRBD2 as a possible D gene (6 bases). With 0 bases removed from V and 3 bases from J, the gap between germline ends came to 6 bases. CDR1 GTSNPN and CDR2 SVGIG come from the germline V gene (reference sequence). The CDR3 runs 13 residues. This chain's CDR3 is CAWSVRGYNEQFF. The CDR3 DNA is TGTGCCTGGAGTGTGCGGGGCTACAATGAGCAGTTCTTC.

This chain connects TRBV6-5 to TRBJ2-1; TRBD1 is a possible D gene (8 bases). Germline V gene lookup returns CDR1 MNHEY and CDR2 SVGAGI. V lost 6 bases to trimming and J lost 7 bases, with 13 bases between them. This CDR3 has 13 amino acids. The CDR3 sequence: CASSKQGGNEQFF. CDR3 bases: TGTGCCAGCAGCAAACAGGGGGGGAATGAGCAGTTCTTC.

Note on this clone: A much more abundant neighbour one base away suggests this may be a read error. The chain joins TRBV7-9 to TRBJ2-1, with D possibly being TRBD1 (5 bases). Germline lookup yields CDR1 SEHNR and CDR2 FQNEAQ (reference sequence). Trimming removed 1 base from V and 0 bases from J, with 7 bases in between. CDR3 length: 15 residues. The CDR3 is CASSLEGASYNEQFF. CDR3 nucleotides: TGTGCCAGCAGCTTAGAAGGGGCCTCCTACAATGAGCAGTTCTTC.

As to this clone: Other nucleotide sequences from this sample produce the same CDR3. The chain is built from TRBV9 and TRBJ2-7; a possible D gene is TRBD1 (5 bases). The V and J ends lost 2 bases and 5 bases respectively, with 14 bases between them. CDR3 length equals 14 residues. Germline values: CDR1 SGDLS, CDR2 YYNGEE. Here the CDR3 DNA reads TGTGCCAGCAGCGTTAGTGGGAAAGGGGACGAGCAGTACTTC. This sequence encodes CASSVSGKGDEQYF.

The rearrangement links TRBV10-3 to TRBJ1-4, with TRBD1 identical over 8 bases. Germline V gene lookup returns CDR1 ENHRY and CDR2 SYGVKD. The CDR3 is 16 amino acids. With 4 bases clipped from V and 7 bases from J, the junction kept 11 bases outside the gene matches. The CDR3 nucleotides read TGTGCCATCAGTGCGCTTCAGGGGGCAGGGGCTGAAAAACTGTTTTTT. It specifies CAISALQGAGAEKLFF.

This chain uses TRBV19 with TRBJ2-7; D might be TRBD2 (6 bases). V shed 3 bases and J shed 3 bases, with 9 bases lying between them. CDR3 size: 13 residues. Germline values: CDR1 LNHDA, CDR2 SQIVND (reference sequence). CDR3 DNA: TGTGCCAGTAGTATGGGGACTGACTACGAGCAGTACTTC. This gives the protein CASSMGTDYEQYF.